Listed below are T cell receptor beta chains from one sample, sequenced in a study of T and B cells in COVID-19 patients. TCRdb processed the multiplex PCR reads anew with MiXCR; each CDR3 protein has one entry. Among approximately 10,000 distinct CDR3 sequences listed, almost 30% were seen once. What was sequenced was blood. The source of these receptors is a human donor who had recovered from COVID-19. The CDR3 runs from the conserved cysteine through the conserved F or W. Each record gives: D gene, J gene, V gene, clone size, CDR3 protein, CDR3 DNA. A D gene is named only where the DNA matches it firmly. For some rows the clone size is stated as once, few or many, or as a class when expanded; others skip it.

d_call: TRBD1; j_call: TRBJ1-2; v_call: TRBV5-1; clone_size: .; cdr3_aa: CASSSGGGEARGYGYTF; cdr3_nt: TGCGCCAGCAGCTCTGGAGGGGGTGAGGCCAGGGGGTATGGCTACACCTTC
d_call: .; j_call: TRBJ1-2; v_call: TRBV6-5; clone_size: .; cdr3_aa: CASRGENNYGYTF; cdr3_nt: TGTGCCAGCCGGGGGGAAAACAACTATGGCTACACCTTC
d_call: .; j_call: TRBJ2-7; v_call: TRBV5-1; clone_size: .; cdr3_aa: CASSSDGSGFFFARPLYEQYF; cdr3_nt: TGCGCCAGCAGCTCGGACGGTTCGGGTTTTTTTTTCGCTCGCCCCCTCTACGAGCAGTACTTC
d_call: TRBD1; j_call: TRBJ1-1; v_call: TRBV6-2/TRBV6-3; clone_size: .; cdr3_aa: CASKKQGRKNTEAFF; cdr3_nt: TGTGCCAGCAAAAAACAGGGGAGGAAGAACACTGAAGCTTTCTTT
d_call: .; j_call: TRBJ1-1; v_call: TRBV6-4; clone_size: .; cdr3_aa: CASFWGGAGAFF; cdr3_nt: TGTGCCAGTTTTTGGGGGGGCGCTGGCGCTTTCTTT
d_call: TRBD2; j_call: TRBJ2-3; v_call: TRBV24-1; clone_size: .; cdr3_aa: CATSVSGNRTQYF; cdr3_nt: TGTGCCACCAGTGTAAGCGGGAATCGAACGCAGTATTTT
d_call: .; j_call: TRBJ1-4; v_call: TRBV19; clone_size: medium-sized; cdr3_aa: CATSGSTNEKLFF; cdr3_nt: TGTGCTACCTCAGGATCAACTAATGAAAAACTGTTTTTT
d_call: TRBD2; j_call: TRBJ2-1; v_call: TRBV15; clone_size: few; cdr3_aa: CATSRGASGSKNNEQFF; cdr3_nt: TGTGCCACCAGCAGAGGGGCTAGCGGGAGTAAAAACAATGAGCAGTTCTTC
d_call: .; j_call: TRBJ1-3; v_call: TRBV7-2; clone_size: .; cdr3_aa: CASSQSLANTIYF; cdr3_nt: TGTGCCAGCAGCCAATCCCTGGCGAACACCATATATTTT
d_call: TRBD2; j_call: TRBJ2-2; v_call: TRBV19; clone_size: .; cdr3_aa: CASSTHRGGRGTGELFF; cdr3_nt: TGTGCCAGTAGTACCCACAGGGGCGGGAGGGGCACCGGGGAGCTGTTTTTT
d_call: .; j_call: TRBJ1-2; v_call: TRBV19; clone_size: medium-sized; cdr3_aa: CAVRVSHGYTF; cdr3_nt: TGTGCCGTCCGGGTTAGTCACGGCTACACCTTC
d_call: .; j_call: TRBJ2-3; v_call: TRBV5-6; clone_size: few; cdr3_aa: CASSFRNTQYF; cdr3_nt: TGTGCCAGCAGCTTCAGAAATACGCAGTATTTT
d_call: .; j_call: TRBJ1-1; v_call: TRBV27; clone_size: .; cdr3_aa: CASSLRARNTEAFF; cdr3_nt: TGTGCCAGCAGTTTACGAGCCAGGAACACTGAAGCTTTCTTT
d_call: .; j_call: TRBJ2-5; v_call: TRBV6-5; clone_size: .; cdr3_aa: CASSYNSRWETQYF; cdr3_nt: TGTGCCAGCAGTTACAACAGCCGGTGGGAGACCCAGTACTTC
d_call: .; j_call: TRBJ2-1; v_call: TRBV11-3; clone_size: once; cdr3_aa: CASSPPRDLGANEQFF; cdr3_nt: TGTGCCAGCAGCCCCCCCCGGGACCTAGGGGCCAATGAGCAGTTCTTC
d_call: .; j_call: TRBJ2-3; v_call: TRBV14; clone_size: .; cdr3_aa: CASSQGRRGFTDTQYF; cdr3_nt: TGTGCCAGCAGCCAAGGACGGCGGGGCTTCACAGATACGCAGTATTTT
d_call: .; j_call: TRBJ1-4; v_call: TRBV11-1; clone_size: .; cdr3_aa: CASSRHLTGVSFRTNEKLFF; cdr3_nt: TGTGCCAGCAGCCGACATCTCACTGGGGTCTCTTTCCGAACTAATGAAAAACTGTTTTTT
d_call: .; j_call: TRBJ2-3; v_call: TRBV11-1; clone_size: medium-sized; cdr3_aa: CASSPGARGEYF; cdr3_nt: TGTGCCAGCAGTCCTGGCGCCCGAGGGGAGTATTTT
d_call: TRBD2; j_call: TRBJ2-1; v_call: TRBV29-1; clone_size: medium-sized; cdr3_aa: CSALLAGNVEQFF; cdr3_nt: TGCAGCGCTCTACTAGCGGGAAACGTTGAGCAGTTCTTC
d_call: TRBD2; j_call: TRBJ2-1; v_call: TRBV19; clone_size: medium-sized; cdr3_aa: CASKTSGFNEQFF; cdr3_nt: TGTGCCAGTAAGACTAGCGGATTCAATGAGCAGTTCTTC
d_call: .; j_call: TRBJ2-1; v_call: TRBV18; clone_size: .; cdr3_aa: CASSPPSDLYEQFF; cdr3_nt: TGTGCCAGCTCACCACCTTCGGACCTCTACGAGCAGTTCTTC
d_call: .; j_call: TRBJ2-1; v_call: TRBV27; clone_size: few; cdr3_aa: CASCSHSWNEQFF; cdr3_nt: TGTGCCAGCTGTAGCCATAGCTGGAATGAGCAGTTCTTC
d_call: .; j_call: TRBJ1-3; v_call: TRBV7-6; clone_size: .; cdr3_aa: CASSLHSPAEGNTIYF; cdr3_nt: TGTGCCAGCAGCTTGCATTCTCCGGCGGAAGGAAACACCATATATTTT
d_call: TRBD2; j_call: TRBJ2-1; v_call: TRBV7-2; clone_size: .; cdr3_aa: CASSLVLAGAYNEQFF; cdr3_nt: TGTGCCAGCAGCCTAGTACTAGCGGGCGCCTACAATGAGCAGTTCTTC
d_call: .; j_call: TRBJ2-6; v_call: TRBV7-2; clone_size: few; cdr3_aa: CASRERGAVLSGANVLTF; cdr3_nt: TGTGCCAGCAGGGAGAGGGGCGCGGTCCTCTCTGGGGCCAACGTCCTGACTTTC